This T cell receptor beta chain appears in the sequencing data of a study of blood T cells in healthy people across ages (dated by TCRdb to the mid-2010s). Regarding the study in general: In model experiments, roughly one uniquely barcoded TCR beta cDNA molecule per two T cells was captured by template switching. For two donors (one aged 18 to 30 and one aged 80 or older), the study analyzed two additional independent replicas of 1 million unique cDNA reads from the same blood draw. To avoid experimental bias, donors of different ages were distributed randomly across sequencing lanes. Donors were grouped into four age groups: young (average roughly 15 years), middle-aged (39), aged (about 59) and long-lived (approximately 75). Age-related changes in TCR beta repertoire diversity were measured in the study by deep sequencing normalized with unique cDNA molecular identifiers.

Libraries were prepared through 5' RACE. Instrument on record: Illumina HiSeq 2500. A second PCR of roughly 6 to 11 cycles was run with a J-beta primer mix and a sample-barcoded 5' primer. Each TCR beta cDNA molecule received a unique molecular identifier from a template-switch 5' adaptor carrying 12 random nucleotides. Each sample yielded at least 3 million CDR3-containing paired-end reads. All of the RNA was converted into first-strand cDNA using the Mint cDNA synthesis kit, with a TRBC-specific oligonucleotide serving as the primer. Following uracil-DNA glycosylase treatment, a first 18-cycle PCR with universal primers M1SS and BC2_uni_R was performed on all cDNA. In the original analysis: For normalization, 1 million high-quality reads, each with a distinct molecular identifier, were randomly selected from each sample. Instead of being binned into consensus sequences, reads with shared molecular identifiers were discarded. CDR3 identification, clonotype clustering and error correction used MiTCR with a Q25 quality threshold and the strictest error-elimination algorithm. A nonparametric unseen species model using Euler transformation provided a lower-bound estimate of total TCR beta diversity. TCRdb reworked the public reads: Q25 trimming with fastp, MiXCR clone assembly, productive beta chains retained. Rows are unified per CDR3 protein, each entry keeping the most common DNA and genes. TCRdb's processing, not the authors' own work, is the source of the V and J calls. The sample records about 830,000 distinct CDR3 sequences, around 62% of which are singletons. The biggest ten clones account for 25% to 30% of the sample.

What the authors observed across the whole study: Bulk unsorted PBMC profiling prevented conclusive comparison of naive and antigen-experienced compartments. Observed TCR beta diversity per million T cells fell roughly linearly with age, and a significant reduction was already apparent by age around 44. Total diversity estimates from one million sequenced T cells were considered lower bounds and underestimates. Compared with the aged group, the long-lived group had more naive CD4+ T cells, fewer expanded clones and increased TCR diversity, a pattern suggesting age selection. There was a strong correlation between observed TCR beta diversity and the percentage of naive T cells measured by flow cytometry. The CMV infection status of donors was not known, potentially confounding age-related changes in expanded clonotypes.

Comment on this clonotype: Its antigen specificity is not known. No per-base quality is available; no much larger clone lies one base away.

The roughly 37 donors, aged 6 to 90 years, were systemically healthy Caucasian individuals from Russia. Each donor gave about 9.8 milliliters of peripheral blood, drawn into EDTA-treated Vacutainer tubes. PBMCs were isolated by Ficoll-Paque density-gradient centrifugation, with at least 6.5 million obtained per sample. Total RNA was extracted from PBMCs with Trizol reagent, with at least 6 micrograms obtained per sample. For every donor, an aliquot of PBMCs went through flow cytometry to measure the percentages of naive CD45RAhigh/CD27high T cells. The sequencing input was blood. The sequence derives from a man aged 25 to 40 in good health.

In nucleotides, the sequence is TGCGCCAGCAGCTTGATCCCAGGGGATGACTATGGCTACACCTTC. Its protein is CASSLIPGDDYGYTF. The chain is assembled from TRBV5-1 and TRBJ1-2, with TRBD1 as a weak D call on 6 bases. The CDR3 sequence holds 15 residues, the cysteine and phenylalanine included. Of the read, only the CDR3 DNA is kept; its 45 bases are in frame from base 1. V is shortened by 1 base, J by 3 bases, and the region joining them spans 13 bases. The germline V gene gives CDR1 as SGHRS and CDR2 as YFSETQ.